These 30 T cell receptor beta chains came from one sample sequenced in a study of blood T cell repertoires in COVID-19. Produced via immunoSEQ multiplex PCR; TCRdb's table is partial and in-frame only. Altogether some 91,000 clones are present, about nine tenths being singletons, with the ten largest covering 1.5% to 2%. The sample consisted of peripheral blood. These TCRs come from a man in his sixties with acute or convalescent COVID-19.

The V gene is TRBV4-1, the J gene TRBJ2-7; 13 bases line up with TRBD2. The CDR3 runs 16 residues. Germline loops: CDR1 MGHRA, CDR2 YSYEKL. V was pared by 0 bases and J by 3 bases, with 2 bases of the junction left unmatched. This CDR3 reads CASSQDRTSGGYEQYF. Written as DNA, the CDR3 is TGCGCCAGCAGCCAAGATAGGACTAGCGGGGGCTACGAGCAGTACTTC.

CDR3 bases: TGTGCCTGGACCCAACGACTAGATGGCACAGATACGCAGTATTTT. Translation: CAWTQRLDGTDTQYF. The chain links TRBV30 to TRBJ2-3; D perhaps matches TRBD2 (6 bases). With 4 bases removed from V and 1 base from J, the gap between germline ends came to 15 bases. Germline loops: CDR1 GTSNPN, CDR2 SVGIG (reference sequence). The CDR3 loop spans 15 amino acids.

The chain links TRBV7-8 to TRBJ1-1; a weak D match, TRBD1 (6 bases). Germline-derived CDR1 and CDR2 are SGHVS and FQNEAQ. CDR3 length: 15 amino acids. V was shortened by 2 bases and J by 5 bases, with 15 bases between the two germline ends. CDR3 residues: CASSLQGGGWTEAFF. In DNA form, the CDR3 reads TGTGCCAGCAGCTTACAGGGAGGGGGGTGGACTGAAGCTTTCTTT.

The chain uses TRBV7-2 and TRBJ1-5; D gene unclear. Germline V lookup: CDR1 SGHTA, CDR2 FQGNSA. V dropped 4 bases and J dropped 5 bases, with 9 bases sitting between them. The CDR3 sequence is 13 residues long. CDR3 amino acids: CASSYRPYQPQHF. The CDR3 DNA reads TGTGCCAGCAGCTACAGACCCTATCAGCCCCAGCATTTT.

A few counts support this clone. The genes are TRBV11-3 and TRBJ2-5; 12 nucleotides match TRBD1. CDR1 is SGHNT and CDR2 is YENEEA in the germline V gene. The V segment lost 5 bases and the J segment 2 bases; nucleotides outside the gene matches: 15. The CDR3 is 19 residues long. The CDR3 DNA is TGTGCCAGCAGCGCTGGGACAGGGGGCGACGGGATCCTACAAGAGACCCAGTACTTC. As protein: CASSAGTGGDGILQETQYF.

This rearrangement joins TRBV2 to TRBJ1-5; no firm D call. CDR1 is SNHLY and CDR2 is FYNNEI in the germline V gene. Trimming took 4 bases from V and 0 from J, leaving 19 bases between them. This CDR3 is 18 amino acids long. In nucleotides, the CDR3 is TGTGCCAGCAGTGCTAGAGGCAGAAGTTTAAATAGCAATCAGCCCCAGCATTTT. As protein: CASSARGRSLNSNQPQHF.

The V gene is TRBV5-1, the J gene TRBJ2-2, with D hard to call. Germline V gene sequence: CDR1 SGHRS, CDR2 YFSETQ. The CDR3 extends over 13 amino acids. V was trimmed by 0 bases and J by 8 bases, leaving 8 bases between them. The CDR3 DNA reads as TGCGCCAGCAGCTTGGAGTCTAGAGGGGAGCTGTTTTTT. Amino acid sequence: CASSLESRGELFF.

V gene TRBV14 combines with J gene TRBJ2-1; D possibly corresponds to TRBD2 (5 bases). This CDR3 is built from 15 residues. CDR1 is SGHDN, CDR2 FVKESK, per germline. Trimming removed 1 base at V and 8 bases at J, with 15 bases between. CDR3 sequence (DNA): TGTGCCAGCAGCCAAGGGTATGGGCCGGGGTATGAGCAGTTCTTC. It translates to CASSQGYGPGYEQFF.

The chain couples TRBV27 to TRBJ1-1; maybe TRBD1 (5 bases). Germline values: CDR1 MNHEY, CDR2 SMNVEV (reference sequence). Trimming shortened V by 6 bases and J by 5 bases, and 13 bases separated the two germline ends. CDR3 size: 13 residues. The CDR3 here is CASSLGVETEAFF. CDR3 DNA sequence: TGTGCCAGCAGCCTAGGGGTGGAGACTGAAGCTTTCTTT.

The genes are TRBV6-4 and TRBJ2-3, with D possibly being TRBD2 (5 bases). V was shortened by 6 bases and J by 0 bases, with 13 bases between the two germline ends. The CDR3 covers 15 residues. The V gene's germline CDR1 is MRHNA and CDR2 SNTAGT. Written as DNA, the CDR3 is TGTGCCAGCAGGCGGGCTAGCACTAGCACAGATACGCAGTATTTT. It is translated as CASRRASTSTDTQYF.

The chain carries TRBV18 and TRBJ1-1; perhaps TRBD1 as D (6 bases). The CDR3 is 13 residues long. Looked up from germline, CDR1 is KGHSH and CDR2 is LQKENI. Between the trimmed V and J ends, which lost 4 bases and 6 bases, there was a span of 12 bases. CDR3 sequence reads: CASSLAGAAEAFF. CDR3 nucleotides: TGTGCCAGCTCACTGGCAGGGGCGGCTGAAGCTTTCTTT.

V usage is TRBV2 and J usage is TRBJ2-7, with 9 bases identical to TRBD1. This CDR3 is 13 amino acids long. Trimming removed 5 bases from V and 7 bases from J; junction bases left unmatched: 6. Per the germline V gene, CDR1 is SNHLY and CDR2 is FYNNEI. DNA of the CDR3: TGTGCCAGCAGTAGGGACAGGGCGTTTGAGCAGTACTTC. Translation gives CASSRDRAFEQYF.

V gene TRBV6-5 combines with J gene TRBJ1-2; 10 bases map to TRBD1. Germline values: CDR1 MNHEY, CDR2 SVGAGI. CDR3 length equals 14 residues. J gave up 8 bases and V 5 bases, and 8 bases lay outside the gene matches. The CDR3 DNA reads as TGTGCCAGCAGTATCCGGGACAGGGGTGAAGGCTACACCTTC. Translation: CASSIRDRGEGYTF.

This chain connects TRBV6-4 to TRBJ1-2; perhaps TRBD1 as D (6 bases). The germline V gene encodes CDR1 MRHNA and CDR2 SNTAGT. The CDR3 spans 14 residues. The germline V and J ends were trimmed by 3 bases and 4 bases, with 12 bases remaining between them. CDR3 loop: CASSEGTSVYGYTF. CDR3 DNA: TGTGCCAGCAGTGAAGGGACATCCGTCTATGGCTACACCTTC.

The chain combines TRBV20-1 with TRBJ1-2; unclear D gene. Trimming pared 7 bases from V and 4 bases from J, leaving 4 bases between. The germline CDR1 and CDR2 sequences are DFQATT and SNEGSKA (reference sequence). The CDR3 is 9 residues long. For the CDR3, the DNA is TGCAGTGTGGCCTATGGCTACACCTTC. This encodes CSVAYGYTF.

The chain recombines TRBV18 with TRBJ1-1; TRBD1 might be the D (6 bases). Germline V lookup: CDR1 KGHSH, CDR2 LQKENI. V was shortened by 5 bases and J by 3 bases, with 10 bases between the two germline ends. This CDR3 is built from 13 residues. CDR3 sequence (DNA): TGTGCCAGCTCAAGGGCAGGGGACACTGAAGCTTTCTTT. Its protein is CASSRAGDTEAFF.

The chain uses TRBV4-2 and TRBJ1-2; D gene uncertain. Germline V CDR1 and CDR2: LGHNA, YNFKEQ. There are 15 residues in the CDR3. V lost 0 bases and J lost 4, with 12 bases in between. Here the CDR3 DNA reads TGTGCCAGCAGCCAAGAGGCAAGTATCACCTATGGCTACACCTTC. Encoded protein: CASSQEASITYGYTF.

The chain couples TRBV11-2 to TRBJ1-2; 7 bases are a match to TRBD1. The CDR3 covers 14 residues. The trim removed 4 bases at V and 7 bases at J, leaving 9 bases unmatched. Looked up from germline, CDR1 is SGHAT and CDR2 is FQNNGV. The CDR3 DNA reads TGTGCCAGCAGCTCACAGGGGACCGGGGGTGGCTACACCTTC. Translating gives CASSSQGTGGGYTF.

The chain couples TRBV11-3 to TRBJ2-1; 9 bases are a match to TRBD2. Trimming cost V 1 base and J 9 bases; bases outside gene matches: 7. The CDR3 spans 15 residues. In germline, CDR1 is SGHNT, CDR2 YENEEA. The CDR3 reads CASSLGWRGGAEQFF. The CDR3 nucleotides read TGTGCCAGCAGCTTAGGTTGGCGGGGGGGCGCTGAGCAGTTCTTC.

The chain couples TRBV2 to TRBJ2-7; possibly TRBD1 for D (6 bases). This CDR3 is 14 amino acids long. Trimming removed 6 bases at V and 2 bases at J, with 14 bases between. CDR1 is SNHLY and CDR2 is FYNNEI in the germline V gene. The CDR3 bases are TGTGCCAGCAGGCCCCGGGGACACACCTACGAGCAGTACTTC. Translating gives CASRPRGHTYEQYF.

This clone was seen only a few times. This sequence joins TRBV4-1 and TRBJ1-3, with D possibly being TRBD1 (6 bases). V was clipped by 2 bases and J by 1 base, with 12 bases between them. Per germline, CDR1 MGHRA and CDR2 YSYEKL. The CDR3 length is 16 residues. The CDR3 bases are TGCGCCAGCAGCCAACCGACAGGACCGTCTGGAAACACCATATATTTT. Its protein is CASSQPTGPSGNTIYF.

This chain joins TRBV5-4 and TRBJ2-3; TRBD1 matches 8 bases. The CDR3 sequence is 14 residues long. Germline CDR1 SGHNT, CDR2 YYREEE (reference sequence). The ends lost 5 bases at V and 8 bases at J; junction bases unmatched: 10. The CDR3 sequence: CASSPGQVPGTQYF. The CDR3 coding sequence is TGTGCCAGCAGTCCGGGACAGGTGCCGGGTACGCAGTATTTT.

CDR3 region: CASSPNYVLSNQPQHF. The CDR3 bases are TGTGCCAGCAGTCCCAACTACGTACTCAGCAATCAGCCCCAGCATTTT. The chain links TRBV2 to TRBJ1-5; D not resolved. The germline V and J ends were trimmed by 5 bases and 1 base, with 15 bases remaining between them. This CDR3 comprises 16 residues. Per the germline V gene, CDR1 is SNHLY and CDR2 is FYNNEI.

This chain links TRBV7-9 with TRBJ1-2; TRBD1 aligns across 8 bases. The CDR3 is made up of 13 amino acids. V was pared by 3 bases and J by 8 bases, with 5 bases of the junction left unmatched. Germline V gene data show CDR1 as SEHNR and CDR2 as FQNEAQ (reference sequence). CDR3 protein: CASSLDRVQGYTF. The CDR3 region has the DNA TGTGCCAGCAGCTTGGACAGGGTGCAAGGCTACACCTTC.

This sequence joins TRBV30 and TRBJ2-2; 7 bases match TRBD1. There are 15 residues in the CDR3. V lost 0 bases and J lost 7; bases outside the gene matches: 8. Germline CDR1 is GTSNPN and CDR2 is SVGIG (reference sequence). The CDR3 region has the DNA TGTGCCTGGAGTGTATCTGAGGGGGCCGGCGGGGAGCTGTTTTTT. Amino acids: CAWSVSEGAGGELFF.

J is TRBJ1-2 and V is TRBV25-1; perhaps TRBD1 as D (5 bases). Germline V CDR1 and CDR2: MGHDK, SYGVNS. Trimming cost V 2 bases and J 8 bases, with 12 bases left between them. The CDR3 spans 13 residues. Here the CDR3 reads CASSEGGGLGYTF. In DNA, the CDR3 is TGTGCCAGCAGTGAAGGGGGAGGGCTGGGCTACACCTTC.

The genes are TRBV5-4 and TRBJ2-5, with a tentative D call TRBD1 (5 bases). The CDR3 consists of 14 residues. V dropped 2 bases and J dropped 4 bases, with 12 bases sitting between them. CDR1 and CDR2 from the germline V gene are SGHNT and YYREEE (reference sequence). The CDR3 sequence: CASSFHQGIETQYF. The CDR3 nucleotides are TGTGCCAGCAGCTTCCATCAGGGAATAGAGACCCAGTACTTC.

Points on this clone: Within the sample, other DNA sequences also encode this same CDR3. The CDR3 sequence: CASSLQGAGTEAFF. DNA for the CDR3: TGCGCCAGCAGCTTACAGGGGGCAGGAACTGAAGCTTTCTTT. This sequence joins TRBV5-1 and TRBJ1-1, with 9 bases lining up with TRBD1. V dropped 2 bases and J dropped 5; count of bases not matched to a gene: 4. The CDR3 contains 14 residues. Germline CDR1 reads SGHRS; CDR2 reads YFSETQ.

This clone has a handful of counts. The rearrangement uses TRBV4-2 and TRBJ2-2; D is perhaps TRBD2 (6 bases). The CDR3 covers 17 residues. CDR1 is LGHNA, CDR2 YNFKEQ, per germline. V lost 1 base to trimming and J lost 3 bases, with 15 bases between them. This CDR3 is CASSQVSGGAYTGELFF. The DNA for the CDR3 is TGTGCCAGCAGCCAAGTGTCAGGCGGGGCGTACACCGGGGAGCTGTTTTTT.

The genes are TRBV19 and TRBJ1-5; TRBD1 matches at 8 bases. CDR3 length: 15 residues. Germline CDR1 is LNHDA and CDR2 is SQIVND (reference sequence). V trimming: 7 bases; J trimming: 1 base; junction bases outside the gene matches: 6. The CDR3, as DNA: TGTGCCAGTACCCCGACAGGGGCGAGCAATCAGCCCCAGCATTTT. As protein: CASTPTGASNQPQHF.